The sequence of this TCR beta chain was determined in a study of CD8+ T cells in alopecia areata. About the research overall: Treatment with tofacitinib (6 to 18 months) was followed by 6 months off drug. Whole-study results and caveats: Persistence during tofacitinib was seen for many expanded lesional clones in scalp and blood. Links between baseline CD8+ expansion and response need larger treated cohorts.

Note on this clone: Its antigen remains unknown.

TCR sequencing used cDNA made by reverse transcription of extracted RNA. Repertoires were generated with immunoSEQ multiplex PCR, while TCRdb's copy carries only in-frame clones and drops some. The sample shows under 250,000 clones, about 57% of them seen only once. CDR3 size: 15 residues. V shed 5 bases and J 1 base; nucleotides not matched to a gene: 7. The V gene's germline CDR1 is SGHTA and CDR2 FQGNSA. Treatment described: oral pan-JAK inhibitor, 5-10 mg twice daily. Peripheral blood and lesional scalp punch biopsies were taken from alopecia areata patients. This sequence joins TRBV7-2 and TRBJ1-2; 7 nucleotides align to TRBD1. Source: CD4+ T cells sorted from blood, taken at week 4, from a patient treated with tofacitinib. The source is a human donor with alopecia areata. The CDR3 nucleotides are TGTGCCAGCAGCCCTGGGACAGAATTTAACTATGGCTACACCTTC. As protein: CASSPGTEFNYGYTF.